This entry concerns a single TCR beta chain. The data stem from a study of regulatory T cells in long-lasting Graves disease. Documented time point: newly diagnosed GD, antithyroid drugs for less than 3 months. From RNA extracted from PBMCs, the TCR library was made. In building TCR beta libraries, iRepertoire HTBI primers were used together with Arm-PCR of CDR3 regions. A single record per CDR3 protein comes from TCRdb applying MiXCR to the multiplex PCR reads. In the table there are some 250,000 distinct CDR3 sequences, around 18% of which are singletons. The same data also went into a second study, on T cells in Graves' hyperthyroidism and ophthalmopathy. That source reports: Patients aged 18 to 65 had newly diagnosed hyperthyroidism lasting under 2 months.

The origin of this receptor is a woman aged 25 to 45 with Graves disease. Here the sequenced sample was peripheral blood mononuclear cells (PBMCs), taken at new diagnosis, from a patient treated with antithyroid drugs.

Here the CDR3 reads CASSQGGSGGGEQFF. The CDR3 DNA follows: TGTGCCAGCAGCCAAGGGGGTAGCGGGGGTGGTGAGCAGTTCTTC. The genes are TRBV4-2 and TRBJ2-1; 9 bases map to TRBD2. Germline lookup yields CDR1 LGHNA and CDR2 YNFKEQ. There are 15 residues in the CDR3. V gave up 1 base and J gave up 9 bases; unmatched junction bases: 7.